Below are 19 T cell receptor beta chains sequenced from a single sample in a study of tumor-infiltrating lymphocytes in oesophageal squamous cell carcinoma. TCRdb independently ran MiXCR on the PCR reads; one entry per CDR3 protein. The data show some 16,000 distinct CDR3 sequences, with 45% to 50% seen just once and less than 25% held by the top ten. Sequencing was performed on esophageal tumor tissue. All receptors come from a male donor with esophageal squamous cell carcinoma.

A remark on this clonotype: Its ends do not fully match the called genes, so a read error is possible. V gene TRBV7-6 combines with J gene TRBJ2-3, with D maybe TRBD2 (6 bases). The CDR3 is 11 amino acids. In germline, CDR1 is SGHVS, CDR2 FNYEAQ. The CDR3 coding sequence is TGTGCCAGCAGCTCAGATCAAACTAGCTACTTC. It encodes CASSSDQTSYF.

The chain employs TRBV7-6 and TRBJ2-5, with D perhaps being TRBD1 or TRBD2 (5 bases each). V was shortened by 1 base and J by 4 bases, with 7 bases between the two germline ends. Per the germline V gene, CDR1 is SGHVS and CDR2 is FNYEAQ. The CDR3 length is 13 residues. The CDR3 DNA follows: TGTGCCAGCAGCTTAGTTGGGGGAGAGACCCAGTACTTC. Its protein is CASSLVGGETQYF.

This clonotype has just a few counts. The CDR3 sequence is CASSLDGGPDTQYF. The CDR3 DNA reads as TGTGCCAGCAGCTTAGACGGAGGCCCAGATACGCAGTATTTT. The rearrangement joins TRBV7-2 to TRBJ2-3; tentative D call: TRBD2 (5 bases). Germline V CDR1 and CDR2: SGHTA, FQGNSA. V lost 1 base, J lost 4 bases, and 9 bases lay in between. This CDR3 region has 14 residues.

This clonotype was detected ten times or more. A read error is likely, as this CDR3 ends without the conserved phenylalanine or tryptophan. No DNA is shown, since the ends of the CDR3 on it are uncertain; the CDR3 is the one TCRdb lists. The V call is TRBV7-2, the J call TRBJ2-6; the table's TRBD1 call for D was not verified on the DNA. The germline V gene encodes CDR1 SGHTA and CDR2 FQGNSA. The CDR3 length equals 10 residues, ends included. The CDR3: CASSYRTGGS.

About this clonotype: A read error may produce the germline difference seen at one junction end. CDR3 residues: CATSDPNSYEQCF. The DNA for the CDR3 is TGTGCCACCAGTGATCCCAACAGTTACGAGCAGTGCTTT. V and J are TRBV24-1 and TRBJ1-6; no reliable D call. Germline CDR1 KGHDR, CDR2 SFDVKD. This CDR3 contains 13 residues.

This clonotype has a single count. In DNA form, the CDR3 reads TGTGCCAGCAGCATATGGACTAGCGGGGCTAGCACAGATACGCAGTATTTT. This encodes CASSIWTSGASTDTQYF. The rearrangement uses TRBV11-2 and TRBJ2-3, with 12 bases matching TRBD2. After removal of 5 bases from V and 0 bases from J, the junction contained 6 bases not matched to a gene. In germline, CDR1 is SGHAT, CDR2 FQNNGV. CDR3 length: 17 residues.

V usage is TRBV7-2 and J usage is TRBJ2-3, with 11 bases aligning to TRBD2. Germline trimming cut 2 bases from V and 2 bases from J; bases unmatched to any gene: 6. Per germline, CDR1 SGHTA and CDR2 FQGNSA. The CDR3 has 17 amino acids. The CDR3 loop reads CASSLTASGGYTDTQYF. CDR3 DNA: TGTGCCAGCAGCTTAACCGCTAGCGGGGGGTACACAGATACGCAGTATTTT.

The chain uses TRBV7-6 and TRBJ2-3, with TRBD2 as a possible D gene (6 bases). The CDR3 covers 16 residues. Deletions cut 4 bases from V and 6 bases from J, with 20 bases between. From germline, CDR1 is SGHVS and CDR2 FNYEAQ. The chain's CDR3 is CASSSPRGGASDTQYF. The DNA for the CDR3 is TGTGCCAGCAGCTCCCCTCGAGGCGGGGCTTCCGATACGCAGTATTTT.

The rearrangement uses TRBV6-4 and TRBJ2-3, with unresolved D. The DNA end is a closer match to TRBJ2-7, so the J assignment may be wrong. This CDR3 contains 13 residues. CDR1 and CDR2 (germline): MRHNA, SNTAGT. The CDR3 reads CASRAVVRYEQYF. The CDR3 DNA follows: TGTGCCAGCCGGGCAGTAGTAAGGTACGAGCAGTACTTC.

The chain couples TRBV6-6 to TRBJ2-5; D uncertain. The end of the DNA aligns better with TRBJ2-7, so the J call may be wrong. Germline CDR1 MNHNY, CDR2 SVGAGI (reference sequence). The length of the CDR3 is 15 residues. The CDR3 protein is CASSYSISASYEQYF. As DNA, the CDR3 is TGTGCCAGCAGTTACTCGATTTCTGCCTCCTACGAGCAGTACTTC.

The CDR3 reads CASSLIGLTEAFF. The CDR3 DNA is TGTGCCAGCAGCTTAATAGGGCTCACTGAAGCTTTCTTT. The chain is built from TRBV7-3 and TRBJ1-1; D gene unclear. The CDR3 spans 13 residues. Germline V gene data show CDR1 as SGHTA and CDR2 as FQGTGA. The V gene lost 1 base and the J gene lost 4 bases, with 7 bases spanning the gap.

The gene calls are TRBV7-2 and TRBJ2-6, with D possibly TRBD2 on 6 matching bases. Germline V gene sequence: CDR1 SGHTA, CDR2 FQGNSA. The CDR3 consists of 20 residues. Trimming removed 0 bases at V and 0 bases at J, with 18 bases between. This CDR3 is CASSLARPGLLSSGANVLTF. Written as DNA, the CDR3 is TGTGCCAGCAGCTTAGCACGACCGGGACTCTTATCCTCTGGGGCCAACGTCCTGACTTTC.

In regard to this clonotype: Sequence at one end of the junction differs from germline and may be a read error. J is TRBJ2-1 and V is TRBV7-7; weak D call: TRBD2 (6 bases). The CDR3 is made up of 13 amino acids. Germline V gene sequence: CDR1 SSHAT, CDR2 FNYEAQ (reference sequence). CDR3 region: CASSLTGTGEQFF. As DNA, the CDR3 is TGTGCTAGCAGCCTCACCGGGACTGGGGAGCAGTTCTTC.

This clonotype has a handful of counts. CDR3 DNA: TGTGCCAGCAGCTTAAGGCCTAGCGGGAGAATGAGGCAAGAGACCCAGTACTTC. Translating gives CASSLRPSGRMRQETQYF. The V and J genes are TRBV7-2 and TRBJ2-5; TRBD2 matches at 10 bases. Germline CDR1 SGHTA, CDR2 FQGNSA. The CDR3 has 18 residues. The ends lost 2 bases at V and 2 bases at J; junction bases unmatched: 11.

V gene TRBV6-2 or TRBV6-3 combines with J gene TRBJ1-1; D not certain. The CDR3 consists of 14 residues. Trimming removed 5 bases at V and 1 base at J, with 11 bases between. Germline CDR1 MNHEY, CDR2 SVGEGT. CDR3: CASSELRANTEAFF. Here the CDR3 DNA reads TGTGCCAGCAGTGAGTTGAGGGCGAACACTGAAGCTTTCTTT.

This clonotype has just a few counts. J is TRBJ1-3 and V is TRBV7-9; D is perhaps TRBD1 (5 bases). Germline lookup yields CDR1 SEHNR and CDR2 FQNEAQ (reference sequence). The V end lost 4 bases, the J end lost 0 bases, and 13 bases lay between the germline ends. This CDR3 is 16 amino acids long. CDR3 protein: CASSSQETSSGNTIYF. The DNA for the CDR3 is TGTGCCAGCAGCTCACAGGAAACGAGCTCTGGAAACACCATATATTTT.

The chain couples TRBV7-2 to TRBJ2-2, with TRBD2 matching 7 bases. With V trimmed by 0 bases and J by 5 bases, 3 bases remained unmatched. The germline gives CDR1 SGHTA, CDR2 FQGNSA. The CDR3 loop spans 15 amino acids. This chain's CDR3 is CASSLAGGKTGELFF. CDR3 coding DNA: TGTGCCAGCAGCTTAGCGGGGGGGAAGACCGGGGAGCTGTTTTTT.

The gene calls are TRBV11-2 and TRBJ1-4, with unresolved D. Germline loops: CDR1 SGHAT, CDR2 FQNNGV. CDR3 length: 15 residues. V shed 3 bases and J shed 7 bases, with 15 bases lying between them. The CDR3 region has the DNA TGTGCCAGCAGCTTGTCGAGGGTTCGTGGTGAAAAACTGTTTTTT. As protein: CASSLSRVRGEKLFF.

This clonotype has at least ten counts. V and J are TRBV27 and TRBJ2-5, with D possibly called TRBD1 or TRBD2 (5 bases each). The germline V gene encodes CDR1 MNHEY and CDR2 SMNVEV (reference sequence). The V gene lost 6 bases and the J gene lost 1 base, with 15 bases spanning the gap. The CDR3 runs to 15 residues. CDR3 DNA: TGTGCCAGCAGCCGGGCCGGGGCGCTCCAAGAGACCCAGTACTTC. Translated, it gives CASSRAGALQETQYF.